Shown below are 9 T cell receptor beta chains from a single sample sequenced in a study of blood T cell repertoires in COVID-19 (dated by TCRdb to between 2020 and 2021). Receptor libraries were prepared by the immunoSEQ multiplex PCR assay. This is the immuneACCESS table as TCRdb keeps it, with only in-frame sequences that have V and J called. A part of the clones is gone; compared with another copy, unresolved V genes explain less than half, and the rest is unexplained. The sample table lists about 240,000 clones, roughly 87% of them with a count of one. Of the sample, 2.6% falls within the top ten clones. The source material was PBMCs or T cells enriched from blood (not recorded which). The source of these receptors is a woman aged 25-40 years with acute COVID-19.

As DNA, the CDR3 is TGTGCCAGCAGCCCCTTGGGACTAGCGGGGGGGTACAATGAGCAGTTCTTC. Translated, it gives CASSPLGLAGGYNEQFF. The chain joins TRBV13 to TRBJ2-1, with 16 bases identical to TRBD2. Germline V gives CDR1 PRHDT, CDR2 FYEKMQ (reference sequence). Trimming at V came to 5 bases and at J to 4 bases, leaving 5 bases not matched to a gene. The CDR3 loop spans 17 amino acids.

The genes are TRBV10-2 and TRBJ2-1; tentative D call: TRBD1 (6 bases). CDR3 length equals 17 residues. The germline V gene encodes CDR1 WSHSY and CDR2 SAAADI. V dropped 3 bases and J dropped 3 bases, with 18 bases sitting between them. The CDR3, as DNA: TGCGCCAGCAGTGATGGGGGCAGGGCCCTCTTCTACAATGAGCAGTTCTTC. It yields the protein CASSDGGRALFYNEQFF.

V gene TRBV3-1 (or the pseudogene TRBV3-2) combines with J gene TRBJ2-2; the D gene is possibly TRBD2 (6 bases). The germline V gene encodes CDR1 LGHDT and CDR2 YNNKEL (reference sequence). CDR3 length: 12 amino acids. With 11 bases removed from V and 0 bases from J, the gap between germline ends came to 7 bases. CDR3: CAGTANTGELFF. CDR3 bases: TGTGCCGGGACTGCGAACACCGGGGAGCTGTTTTTT.

The CDR3 is CASTNTDEQFF. For the CDR3, the DNA is TGTGCCAGTACCAATACAGATGAGCAGTTCTTC. This sequence joins TRBV19 and TRBJ2-1; D gene uncertain. This CDR3 is built from 11 residues. Trimming shortened V by 7 bases and J by 8 bases, and 9 bases separated the two germline ends. Germline V gene lookup returns CDR1 LNHDA and CDR2 SQIVND (reference sequence).

CDR3 region: CASSNTGDTGELFF. Written as DNA, the CDR3 is TGTGCCAGCAGTAATACAGGGGACACCGGGGAGCTGTTTTTT. The V gene is TRBV6-1, the J gene TRBJ2-2; 7 bases map to TRBD1. The ends lost 5 bases at V and 3 bases at J; junction bases unmatched: 3. Germline V CDR1 and CDR2: MNHNS, SASEGT. CDR3 length: 14 residues.

The chain joins TRBV18 to TRBJ1-2, with D hard to call. The CDR3 sequence is 12 residues long. V lost 3 bases to trimming and J lost 13 bases, with 15 bases between them. Germline lookup yields CDR1 KGHSH and CDR2 LQKENI. The CDR3 bases are TGTGCCAGCTCACCCCAAGGAGCCCCCGTCACCTTC. It specifies CASSPQGAPVTF.

CDR3 nucleotide sequence: TGTGCCAGCAGTCCCATGGGACAGGGGCTATCCTACGAGCAGTACTTC. Its translation: CASSPMGQGLSYEQYF. The chain recombines TRBV27 with TRBJ2-7; 10 bases align to TRBD1. The germline gives CDR1 MNHEY, CDR2 SMNVEV (reference sequence). The junction had 8 bases not matched to a gene; V was cut back by 5 bases and J by 1 base. The CDR3 length is 16 residues.

This clone was observed a few times. The chain combines TRBV7-9 with TRBJ1-1; 7 nucleotides align to TRBD1. J was trimmed by 1 base and V by 7 bases; bases with no gene match: 6. The CDR3 spans 14 residues. Germline V CDR1 and CDR2: SEHNR, FQNEAQ (reference sequence). CDR3 residues: CASKRQGGNTEAFF. CDR3 bases: TGTGCCAGCAAGCGGCAGGGGGGGAACACTGAAGCTTTCTTT.

J is TRBJ1-5 and V is TRBV5-6; D remains unclear. CDR1 and CDR2 (germline): SGHDT, YYEEEE. V lost 1 base to trimming and J lost 2 bases, with 10 bases between them. The CDR3 spans 15 residues. The CDR3 nucleotides are TGTGCCAGCAGCTTGTCGGGGTTCGGCAATCAGCCCCAGCATTTT. Encoded protein: CASSLSGFGNQPQHF.